This TCR beta chain was obtained from a study of T cells of healthy individuals. TCRdb reprocessed the 5' RACE reads via MiXCR and lists one record per CDR3 protein. Of tens of thousands of distinct CDR3 sequences listed, 15% to 20% are singletons. This clonotype has a handful of counts. This CDR3 is 16 amino acids long. Germline CDR1 and CDR2: MNHEY and SVGAGI. Trimming removed 6 bases from V and 2 bases from J, with 18 bases in between. V and J are TRBV6-5 and TRBJ2-3; possible D gene TRBD2, 6 bases. The origin of this receptor is a human donor in good health. The CDR3 DNA sequence: TGTGCCAGCAGGGACTTCAGGGACTCGAACACAGATACGCAGTATTTT. This translates into CASRDFRDSNTDTQYF.